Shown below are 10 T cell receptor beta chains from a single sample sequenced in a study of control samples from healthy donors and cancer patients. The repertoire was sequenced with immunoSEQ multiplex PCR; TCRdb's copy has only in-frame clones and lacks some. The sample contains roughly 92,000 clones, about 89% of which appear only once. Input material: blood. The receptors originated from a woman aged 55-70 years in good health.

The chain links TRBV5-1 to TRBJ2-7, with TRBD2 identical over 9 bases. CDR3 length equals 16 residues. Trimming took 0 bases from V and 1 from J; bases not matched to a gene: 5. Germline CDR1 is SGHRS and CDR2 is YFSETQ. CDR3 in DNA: TGCGCCAGCAGCTTGGGTGTTAGCGGGGGATCCTACGAGCAGTACTTC. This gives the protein CASSLGVSGGSYEQYF.

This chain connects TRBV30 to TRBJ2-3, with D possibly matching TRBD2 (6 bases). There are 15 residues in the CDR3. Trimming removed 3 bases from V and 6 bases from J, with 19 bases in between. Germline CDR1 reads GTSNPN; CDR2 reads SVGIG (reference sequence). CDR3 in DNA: TGTGCCTGGAGCGGAAATAGCGGTAGAGTGGATACGCAGTATTTT. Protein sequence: CAWSGNSGRVDTQYF.

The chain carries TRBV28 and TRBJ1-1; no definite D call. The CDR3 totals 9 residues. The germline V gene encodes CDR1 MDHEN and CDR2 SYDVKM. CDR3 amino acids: CGDYTEAFF. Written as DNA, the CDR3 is TGTGGCGATTACACTGAAGCTTTCTTT.

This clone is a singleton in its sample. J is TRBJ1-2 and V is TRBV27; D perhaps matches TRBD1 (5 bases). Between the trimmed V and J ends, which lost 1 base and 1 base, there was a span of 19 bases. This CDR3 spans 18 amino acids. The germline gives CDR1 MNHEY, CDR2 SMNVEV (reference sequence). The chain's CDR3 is CASSLYSSRTGYNYGYTF. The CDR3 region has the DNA TGTGCCAGCAGTTTATACTCTAGTCGTACAGGTTATAACTATGGCTACACCTTC.

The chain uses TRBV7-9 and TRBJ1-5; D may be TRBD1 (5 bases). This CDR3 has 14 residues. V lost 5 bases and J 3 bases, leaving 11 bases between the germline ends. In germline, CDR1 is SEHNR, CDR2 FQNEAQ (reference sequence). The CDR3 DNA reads TGTGCCAGCAGCAACCGGGACTACAATCAGCCCCAGCATTTT. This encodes CASSNRDYNQPQHF.

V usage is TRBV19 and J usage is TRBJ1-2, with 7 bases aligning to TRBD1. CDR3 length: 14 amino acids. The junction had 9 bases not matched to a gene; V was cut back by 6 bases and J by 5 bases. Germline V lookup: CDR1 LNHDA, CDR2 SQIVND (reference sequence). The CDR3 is CASSWTGIAYGYTF. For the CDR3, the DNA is TGTGCCAGTAGCTGGACAGGAATTGCTTATGGCTACACCTTC.

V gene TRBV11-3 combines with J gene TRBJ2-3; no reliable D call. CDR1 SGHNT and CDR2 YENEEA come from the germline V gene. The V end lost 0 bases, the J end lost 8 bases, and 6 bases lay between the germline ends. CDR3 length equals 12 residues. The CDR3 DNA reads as TGTGCCAGCAGCTTAGATATGGCTACGCAGTATTTT. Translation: CASSLDMATQYF.

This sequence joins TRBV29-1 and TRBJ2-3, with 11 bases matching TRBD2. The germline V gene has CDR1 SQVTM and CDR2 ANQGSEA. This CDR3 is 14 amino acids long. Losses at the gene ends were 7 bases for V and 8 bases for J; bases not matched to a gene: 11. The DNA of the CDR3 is TGCAGCGGGATAGGGACTAGCGGTTATGGTACGCAGTATTTT. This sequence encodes CSGIGTSGYGTQYF.

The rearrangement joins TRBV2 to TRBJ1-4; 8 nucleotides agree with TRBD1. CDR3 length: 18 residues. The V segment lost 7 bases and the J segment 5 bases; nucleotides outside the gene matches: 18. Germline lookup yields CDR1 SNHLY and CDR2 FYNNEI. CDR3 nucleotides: TGTGCCAGCATCCGCCCAACAGAACAGGGGGGAAAAAATGAAAAACTGTTTTTT. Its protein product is CASIRPTEQGGKNEKLFF.

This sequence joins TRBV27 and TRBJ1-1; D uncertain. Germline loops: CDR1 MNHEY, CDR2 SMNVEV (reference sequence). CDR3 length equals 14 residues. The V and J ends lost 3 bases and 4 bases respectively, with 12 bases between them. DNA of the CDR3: TGTGCCAGCAGTTTTCAGGTCACGAGCACTGAAGCTTTCTTT. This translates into CASSFQVTSTEAFF.